The source of this T cell receptor beta chain is a study of blood T cell repertoires in COVID-19. Method: immunoSEQ multiplex PCR; TCRdb's copy keeps in-frame clones and lacks some. The table records around 160,000 clones, under 90% of them present only once. This clone was observed a single time. This CDR3 has 12 amino acids. The germline V gene has CDR1 MDHEN and CDR2 SYDVKM. The V and J ends lost 4 bases and 10 bases respectively, with 11 bases between them. The TCR was taken from a woman older than 75 with acute or convalescent COVID-19. The sample was peripheral blood. The chain employs TRBV28 and TRBJ1-5, with TRBD1 as a possible D gene (5 bases). This CDR3 is CASSWGLHPQHF. CDR3 DNA sequence: TGTGCCAGCAGTTGGGGACTTCATCCCCAGCATTTT.